The 9 T cell receptor beta chains below come from one sample, sequenced in a study of T cell repertoires in cytomegalovirus infection. MiXCR was run by TCRdb on the reads, yielding one entry per CDR3 protein. The table includes 600,000 to 800,000 distinct CDR3 sequences, 24% detected once. What was sequenced was CD8+ T cells from PBMCs. These receptors all stem from a human donor in good health (CMV status not recorded). Some clones in this sample may be carry-over from other donors' samples.

The chain links TRBV6-2 or TRBV6-3 to TRBJ1-1; TRBD1 might be the D (6 bases). V lost 3 bases to trimming and J lost 6 bases, with 17 bases between them. There are 15 residues in the CDR3. The germline gives CDR1 MNHEY, CDR2 SVGEGT. The CDR3 DNA reads TGTGCCAGCAGTTATCGAGTATTTGAGGGGGCTGAAGCTTTCTTT. Its translation is CASSYRVFEGAEAFF.

Regarding this clonotype: The CDR3 does not end in the conserved phenylalanine or tryptophan, so this is likely a read error. This chain joins TRBV7-9 and TRBJ2-5; D is perhaps TRBD2 (5 bases). CDR3 length: 13 residues. Per the germline V gene, CDR1 is SEHNR and CDR2 is FQNEAQ (reference sequence). V shed 5 bases and J shed 3 bases, with 10 bases lying between them. The CDR3 sequence: CASSRPGEETQYS. The CDR3 DNA is TGTGCCAGCAGCCGCCCCGGGGAAGAGACCCAGTACTCC.

The V gene is TRBV5-5, the J gene TRBJ1-2; 9 nucleotides line up with TRBD1. Unmatched junction bases numbered 12, after V lost 3 bases and J lost 6 bases. From germline, CDR1 is SGHKS and CDR2 YYEKEE (reference sequence). CDR3 length: 16 residues. The CDR3 loop is CASSSGQGTFKDGYTF. In DNA form, the CDR3 reads TGTGCCAGCAGCTCCGGACAGGGGACTTTTAAGGATGGCTACACCTTC.

In the case of this clonotype: The germline gene is not matched at one end of the junction; a read error may be the cause. The chain combines TRBV9 with TRBJ1-1; possibly TRBD1 for D (6 bases). The CDR3 length is 10 residues. Germline CDR1 reads SGDLS; CDR2 reads YYNGEE. In nucleotides, the CDR3 is TGTGCCAGCAGCGTCCAGGGGCCCGATTTT. Translating gives CASSVQGPDF.

In this sample, this clonotype turned up many times. The J gene is TRBJ1-5, the V gene TRBV7-2, with 7 bases fitting TRBD1. The V and J ends lost 5 bases and 8 bases, in that order; junction bases with no gene match: 15. The germline V gene encodes CDR1 SGHTA and CDR2 FQGNSA. The CDR3 spans 16 residues. Here the CDR3 reads CASSQQGQGGWEPQHF. CDR3 DNA sequence: TGTGCCAGCAGCCAACAGGGGCAGGGGGGTTGGGAGCCCCAGCATTTT. The full variable domain, in which reference TRBV7-2 and TRBJ1-5 provide the parts outside the CDR3, is GAGVSQSPSNKVTEKGKDVELRCDPISGHTALYWYRQSLGQGLEFLIYFQGNSAPDKSGLPSDRFSAERTGGSVSTLTIQRTQQEDSAVYLCASSQQGQGGWEPQHFGDGTRLSIL.

This clonotype was seen only a few times. The CDR3 sequence: CSVGGQGNTGELFF. For the CDR3, the DNA is TGCAGCGTTGGGGGACAGGGGAACACCGGGGAGCTGTTTTTT. The chain uses TRBV29-1 and TRBJ2-2; 9 bases align to TRBD1. V was pared by 4 bases and J by 1 base, with 1 base of the junction left unmatched. This CDR3 comprises 14 residues. Germline CDR1 SQVTM, CDR2 ANQGSEA.

With respect to this clonotype: A single base separates this from a much larger clone, so it may be a read error. The chain combines TRBV28 with TRBJ2-5, with a tentative D call TRBD2 (6 bases). CDR1 is MDHEN, CDR2 SYDVKM, per germline. Between the trimmed V and J ends, which lost 8 bases and 3 bases, there was a span of 16 bases. CDR3 size: 14 residues. CDR3 sequence (DNA): TGTGCCAGCCAATTAGCGGATTCTAAAGAGACCCAGTACTTC. This translates into CASQLADSKETQYF.

This clonotype was recorded many times. This sequence joins TRBV6-2 or TRBV6-3 and TRBJ2-2; D is uncertain. The CDR3 is 12 amino acids. Trimming cost V 7 bases and J 10 bases, with 13 bases left between them. Germline CDR1 MNHEY, CDR2 SVGEGT. The CDR3 bases are TGTGCCAGCACCAGATCCTTCGTGGAGCTGTTTTTT. This translates into CASTRSFVELFF.

Ten or more counts support this clonotype. This sequence joins TRBV12-3 or TRBV12-4 and TRBJ2-3, with TRBD2 identical over 9 bases. The CDR3 has 16 residues. V shed 6 bases, J shed 3 bases, and the junction held 10 bases outside the gene matches. The CDR3 nucleotides are TGTGCCAGCAGCCCTACGGAAGCGGGGGGTACAGATACGCAGTATTTT. Residues: CASSPTEAGGTDTQYF.